Detailed here is one T cell receptor (beta chain). Germline is not matched at one junction end, which may reflect a read error. This specimen belongs to a study of cytomegalovirus exposure and HLA in healthy donors. CDR3 length: 12 residues. Germline CDR1 is SEHNR and CDR2 is FQNEAQ (reference sequence). Both 60 Vbeta primers and 13 Jbeta primers went into the PCR. Sequenced by immunoSEQ multiplex PCR; TCRdb stores in-frame clones only, minus some. The sample includes roughly 100,000 clones, about 73% of them seen just once. The chain carries TRBV7-9 and TRBJ2-3; no definite D call. Sample: PBMCs. The TCR comes from a woman in her 50s in good health and CMV-seropositive. The CDR3 bases are TGTTCCAGCAGCCCCGAGCGAAATACGCAGTATTTT. It translates to CSSSPERNTQYF.